Presented here are 2 T cell receptor beta chains from one specimen sequenced in a study of blood T cell repertoires in COVID-19. Produced via immunoSEQ multiplex PCR; TCRdb's table is partial and in-frame only. The sample holds about 370,000 clones, 80% to 90% seen once. Sequenced material: peripheral blood. The receptors were gathered from a young woman with COVID-19, enrolled during active disease.

This chain uses TRBV6-6 with TRBJ2-2, with D tentatively TRBD2 (5 bases). From germline, CDR1 is MNHNY and CDR2 SVGAGI (reference sequence). V lost 8 bases and J 4 bases, leaving 14 bases between the germline ends. This CDR3 region has 14 residues. For the CDR3, the DNA is TGTGCCAGCGACGGTATTCGGGGCACCGGGGAGCTGTTTTTT. It yields the protein CASDGIRGTGELFF.

V usage is TRBV5-1 and J usage is TRBJ2-5; 9 bases are shared with TRBD2. This CDR3 is built from 17 residues. Germline V lookup: CDR1 SGHRS, CDR2 YFSETQ. Trimming at V came to 4 bases and at J to 4 bases, leaving 14 bases not matched to a gene. The CDR3, as DNA: TGCGCCAGCAGCCCCGACGGCCTAGCGGGACTCCGAGAGACCCAGTACTTC. Its protein product is CASSPDGLAGLRETQYF. Full variable domain (missing parts from reference TRBV5-1 and TRBJ2-5): KAGVTQTPRYLIKTRGQQVTLSCSPISGHRSVSWYQQTPGQGLQFLFEYFSETQRNKGNFPGRFSGRQFSNSRSEMNVSTLELGDSALYLCASSPDGLAGLRETQYFGPGTRLLVL.